This T cell receptor (beta chain) was identified during a study of identical twins. This clonotype has just a few counts. This CDR3 has 14 residues. With V trimmed by 3 bases and J by 9 bases, 8 bases remained unmatched. TCRdb called the 5' RACE reads again in MiXCR, with one record for every CDR3 protein. The sample lists around 370,000 distinct CDR3 sequences, 7% to 9.5% seen once, with roughly 9% in the top ten. The gene calls are TRBV12-3 or TRBV12-4 and TRBJ2-1; TRBD2 aligns across 7 bases. This sequence originates from a woman aged 45-60 years in good health. Sequencing was carried out using naive T cells sorted from blood. For the CDR3, the DNA is TGTGCCAGCAGTTTGGGGACTACGTCAGCTGAGCAGTTCTTC. Its translation: CASSLGTTSAEQFF.